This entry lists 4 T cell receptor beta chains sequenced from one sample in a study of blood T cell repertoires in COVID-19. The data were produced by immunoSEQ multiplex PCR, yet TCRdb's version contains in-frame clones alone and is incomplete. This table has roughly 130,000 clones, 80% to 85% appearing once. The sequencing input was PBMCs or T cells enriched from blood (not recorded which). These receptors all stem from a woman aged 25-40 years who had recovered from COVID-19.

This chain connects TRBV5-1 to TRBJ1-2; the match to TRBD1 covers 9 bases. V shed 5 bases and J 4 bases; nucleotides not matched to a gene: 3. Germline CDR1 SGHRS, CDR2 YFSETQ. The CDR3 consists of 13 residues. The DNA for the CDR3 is TGCGCCAGCAGAGGGACAGGGACCTATGGCTACACCTTC. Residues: CASRGTGTYGYTF.

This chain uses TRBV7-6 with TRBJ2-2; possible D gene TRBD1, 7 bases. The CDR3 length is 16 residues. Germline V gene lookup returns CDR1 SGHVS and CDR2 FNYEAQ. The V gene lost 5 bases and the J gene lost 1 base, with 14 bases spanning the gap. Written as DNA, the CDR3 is TGTGCCAGCAGCCCGAACAGGGGAGGGAACACCGGGGAGCTGTTTTTT. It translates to CASSPNRGGNTGELFF.

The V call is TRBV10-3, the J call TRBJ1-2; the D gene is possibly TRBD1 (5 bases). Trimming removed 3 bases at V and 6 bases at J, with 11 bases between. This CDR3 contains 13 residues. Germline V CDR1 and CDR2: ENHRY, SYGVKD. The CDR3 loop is CAISDDGGDGYTF. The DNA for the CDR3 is TGTGCCATCAGTGACGATGGGGGGGATGGCTACACCTTC.

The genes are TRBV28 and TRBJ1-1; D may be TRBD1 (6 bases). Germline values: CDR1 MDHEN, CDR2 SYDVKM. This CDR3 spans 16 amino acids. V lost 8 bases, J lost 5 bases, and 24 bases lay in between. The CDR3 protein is CASPPRGRGKGTEAFF. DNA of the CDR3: TGTGCCAGCCCTCCCAGGGGAAGAGGGAAGGGGACTGAAGCTTTCTTT.